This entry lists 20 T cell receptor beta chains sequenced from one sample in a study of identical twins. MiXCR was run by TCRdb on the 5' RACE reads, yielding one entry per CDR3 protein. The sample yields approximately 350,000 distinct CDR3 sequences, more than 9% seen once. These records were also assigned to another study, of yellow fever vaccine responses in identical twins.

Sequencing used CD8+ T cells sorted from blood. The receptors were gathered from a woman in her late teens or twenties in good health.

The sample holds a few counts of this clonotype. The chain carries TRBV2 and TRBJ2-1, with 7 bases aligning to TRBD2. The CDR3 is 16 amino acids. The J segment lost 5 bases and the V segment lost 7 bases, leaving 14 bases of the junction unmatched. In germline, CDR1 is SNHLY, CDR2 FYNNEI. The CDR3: CASTMVWGTTNNEQFF. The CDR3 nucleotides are TGTGCCAGCACCATGGTTTGGGGGACTACCAACAATGAGCAGTTCTTC.

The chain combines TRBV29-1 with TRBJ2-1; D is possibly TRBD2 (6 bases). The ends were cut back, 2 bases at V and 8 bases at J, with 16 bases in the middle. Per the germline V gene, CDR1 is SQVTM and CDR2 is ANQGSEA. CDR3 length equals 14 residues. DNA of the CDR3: TGCAGCGTTGAAACGGGCTCTGCGGGGCATGAGCAGTTCTTC. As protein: CSVETGSAGHEQFF.

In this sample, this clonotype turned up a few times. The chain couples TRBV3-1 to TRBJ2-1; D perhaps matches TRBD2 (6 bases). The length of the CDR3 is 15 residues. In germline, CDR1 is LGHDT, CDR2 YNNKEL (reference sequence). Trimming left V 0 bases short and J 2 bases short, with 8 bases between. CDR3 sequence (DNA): TGTGCCAGCAGCCAAGAGGGGAGGACCTACAATGAGCAGTTCTTC. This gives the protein CASSQEGRTYNEQFF.

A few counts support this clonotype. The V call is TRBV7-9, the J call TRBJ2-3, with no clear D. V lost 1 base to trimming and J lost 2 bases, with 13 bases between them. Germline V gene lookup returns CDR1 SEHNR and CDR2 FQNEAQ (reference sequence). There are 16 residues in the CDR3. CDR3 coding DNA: TGTGCCAGCAGCTTAGTTGCCGGGTCGATCACAGATACGCAGTATTTT. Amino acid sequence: CASSLVAGSITDTQYF.

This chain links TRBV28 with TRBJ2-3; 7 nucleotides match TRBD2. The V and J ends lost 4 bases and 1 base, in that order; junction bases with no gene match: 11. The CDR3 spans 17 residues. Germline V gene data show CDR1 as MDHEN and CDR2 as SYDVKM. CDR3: CASSSRTRWPGTDTQYF. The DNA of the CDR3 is TGTGCCAGCAGTTCCCGGACTAGATGGCCGGGCACAGATACGCAGTATTTT.

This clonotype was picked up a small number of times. As DNA, the CDR3 is TGTGCCAGCATGGGAGGGGTGAATGAGCAGTTCTTC. Translated, it gives CASMGGVNEQFF. This rearrangement joins TRBV2 to TRBJ2-1; 7 bases map to TRBD2. The CDR3 spans 12 residues. Germline loops: CDR1 SNHLY, CDR2 FYNNEI. The junction had 4 bases not matched to a gene; V was cut back by 7 bases and J by 7 bases.

The CDR3 sequence is CASSPSGLRTDTQYF. The DNA for the CDR3 is TGTGCCAGCAGTCCCTCGGGACTCCGCACAGATACGCAGTATTTT. The chain joins TRBV6-5 to TRBJ2-3; a weak D match, TRBD2 (6 bases). Germline CDR1 reads MNHEY; CDR2 reads SVGAGI. The CDR3 is 15 amino acids. V gave up 5 bases and J gave up 1 base, with 13 bases separating them.

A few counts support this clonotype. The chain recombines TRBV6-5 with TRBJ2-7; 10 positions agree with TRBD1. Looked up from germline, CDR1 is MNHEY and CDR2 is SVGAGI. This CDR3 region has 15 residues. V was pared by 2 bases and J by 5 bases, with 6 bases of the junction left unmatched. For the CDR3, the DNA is TGTGCCAGCAGTTACAAAGGGACAGGGGCCCACGAGCAGTACTTC. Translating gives CASSYKGTGAHEQYF.

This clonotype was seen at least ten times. The DNA for the CDR3 is TGTGCCAGCAGTTGGCTAGACCCCCACAATGAGCAGTTCTTC. This gives the protein CASSWLDPHNEQFF. The chain carries TRBV12-3 or TRBV12-4 and TRBJ2-1; D ambiguous. This CDR3 is 14 amino acids long. V was shortened by 4 bases and J by 5 bases, with 12 bases between the two germline ends.

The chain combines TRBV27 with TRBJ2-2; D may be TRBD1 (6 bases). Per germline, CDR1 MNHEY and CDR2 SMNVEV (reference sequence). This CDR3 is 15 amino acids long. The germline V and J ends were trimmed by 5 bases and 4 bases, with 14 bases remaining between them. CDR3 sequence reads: CASSPLTGITGELFF. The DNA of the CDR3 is TGTGCCAGCAGTCCACTGACAGGAATCACCGGGGAGCTGTTTTTT.

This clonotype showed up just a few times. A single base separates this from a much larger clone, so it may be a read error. The CDR3 sequence is CASEDHRGGTGELCF. The DNA of the CDR3 is TGTGCCAGCGAAGATCACAGGGGAGGGACCGGGGAGCTGTGTTTT. The V and J genes are TRBV28 and TRBJ2-2; D tentatively reads TRBD1 or TRBD2 (7 bases each). CDR1 is MDHEN and CDR2 is SYDVKM in the germline V gene. This CDR3 is built from 15 residues.

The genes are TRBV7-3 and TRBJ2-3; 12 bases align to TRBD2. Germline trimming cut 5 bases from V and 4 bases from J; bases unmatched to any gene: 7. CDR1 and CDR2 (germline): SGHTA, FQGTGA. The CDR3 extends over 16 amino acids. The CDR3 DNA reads TGTGCCAGCAGCGATCCGACTAGCGGGGGTGCAGATACGCAGTATTTT. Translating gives CASSDPTSGGADTQYF. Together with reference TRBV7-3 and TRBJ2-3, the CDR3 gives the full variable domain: GAGVSQTPSNKVTEKGKYVELRCDPISGHTALYWYRQSLGQGPEFLIYFQGTGAADDSGLPNDRFFAVRPEGSVSTLKIQRTERGDSAVYLCASSDPTSGGADTQYFGPGTRLTVL.

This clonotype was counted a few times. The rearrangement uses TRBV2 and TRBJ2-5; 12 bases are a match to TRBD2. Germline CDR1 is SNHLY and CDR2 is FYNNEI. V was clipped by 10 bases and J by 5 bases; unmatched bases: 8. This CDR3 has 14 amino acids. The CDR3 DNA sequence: TGTGCCAAGCGCCGACTAGCGGGAGAGGAGACCCAGTACTTC. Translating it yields CAKRRLAGEETQYF.

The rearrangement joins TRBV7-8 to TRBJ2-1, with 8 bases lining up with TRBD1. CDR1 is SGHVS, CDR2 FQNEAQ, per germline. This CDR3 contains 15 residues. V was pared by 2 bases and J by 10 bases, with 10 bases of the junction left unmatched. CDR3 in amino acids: CASSLNSQGAREQFF. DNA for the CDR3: TGTGCCAGCAGCTTAAATTCTCAGGGGGCACGGGAGCAGTTCTTC.

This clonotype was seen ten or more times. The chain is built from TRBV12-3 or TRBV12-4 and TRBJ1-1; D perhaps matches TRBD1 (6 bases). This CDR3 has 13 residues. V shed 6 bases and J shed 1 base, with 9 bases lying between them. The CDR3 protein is CASRPTGNTEAFF. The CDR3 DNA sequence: TGTGCCAGCAGACCGACAGGGAACACTGAAGCTTTCTTT.

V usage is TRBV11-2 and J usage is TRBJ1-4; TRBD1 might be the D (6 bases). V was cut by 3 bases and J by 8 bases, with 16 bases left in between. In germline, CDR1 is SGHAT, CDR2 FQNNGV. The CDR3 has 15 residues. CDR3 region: CASSFPPRTEEKLFF. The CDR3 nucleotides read TGTGCCAGCAGCTTTCCCCCCCGGACAGAAGAAAAACTGTTTTTT. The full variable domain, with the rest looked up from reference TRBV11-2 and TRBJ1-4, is EAGVAQSPRYKIIEKRQSVAFWCNPISGHATLYWYQQILGQGPKLLIQFQNNGVVDDSQLPKDRFSAERLKGVDSTLKIQPAKLEDSAVYLCASSFPPRTEEKLFFGSGTQLSVL.

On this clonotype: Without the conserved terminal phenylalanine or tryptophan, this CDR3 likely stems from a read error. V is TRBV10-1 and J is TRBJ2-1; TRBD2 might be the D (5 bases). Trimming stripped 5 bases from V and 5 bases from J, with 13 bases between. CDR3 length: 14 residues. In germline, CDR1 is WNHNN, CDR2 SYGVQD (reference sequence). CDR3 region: CASSSGLENNEQFS. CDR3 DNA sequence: TGCGCCAGCAGTTCAGGACTGGAGAACAATGAGCAGTTCTCC.

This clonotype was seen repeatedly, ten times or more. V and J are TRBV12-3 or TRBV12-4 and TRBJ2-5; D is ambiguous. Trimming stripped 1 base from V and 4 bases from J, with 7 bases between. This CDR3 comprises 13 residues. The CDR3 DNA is TGTGCCAGCAGTTTAGGGTCGATAGAGACCCAGTACTTC. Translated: CASSLGSIETQYF.

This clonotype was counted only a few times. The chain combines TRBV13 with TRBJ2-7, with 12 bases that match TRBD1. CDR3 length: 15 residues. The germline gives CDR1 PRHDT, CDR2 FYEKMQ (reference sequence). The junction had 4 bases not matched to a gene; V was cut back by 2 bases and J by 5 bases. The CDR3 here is CASSLRGTGGNEQYV. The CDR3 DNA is TGTGCCAGCAGCTTAAGAGGGACAGGGGGCAACGAGCAGTACGTC.

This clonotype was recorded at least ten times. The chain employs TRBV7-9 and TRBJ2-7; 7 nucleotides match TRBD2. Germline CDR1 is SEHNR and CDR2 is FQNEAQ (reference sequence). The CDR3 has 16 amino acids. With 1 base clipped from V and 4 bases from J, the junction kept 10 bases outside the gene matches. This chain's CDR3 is CASSLGGYQRGYEQYV. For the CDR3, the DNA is TGTGCCAGCAGCTTAGGCGGGTACCAGCGGGGTTACGAGCAGTACGTC.